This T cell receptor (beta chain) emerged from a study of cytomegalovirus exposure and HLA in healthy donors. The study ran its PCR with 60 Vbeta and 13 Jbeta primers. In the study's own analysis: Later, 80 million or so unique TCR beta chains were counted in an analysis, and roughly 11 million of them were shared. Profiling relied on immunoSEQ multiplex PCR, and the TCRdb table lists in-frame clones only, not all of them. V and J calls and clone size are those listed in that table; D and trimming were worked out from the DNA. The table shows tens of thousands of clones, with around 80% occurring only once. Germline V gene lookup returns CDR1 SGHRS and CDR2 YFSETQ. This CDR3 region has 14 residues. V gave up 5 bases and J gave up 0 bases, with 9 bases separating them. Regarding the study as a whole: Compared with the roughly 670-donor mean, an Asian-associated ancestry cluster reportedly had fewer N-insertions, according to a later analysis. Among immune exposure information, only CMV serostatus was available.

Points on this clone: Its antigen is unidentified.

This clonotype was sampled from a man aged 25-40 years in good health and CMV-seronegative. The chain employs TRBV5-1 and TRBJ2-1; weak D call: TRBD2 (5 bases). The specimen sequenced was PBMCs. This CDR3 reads CASRAATSYNEQFF. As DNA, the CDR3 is TGCGCCAGCAGAGCGGCTACCTCCTACAATGAGCAGTTCTTC. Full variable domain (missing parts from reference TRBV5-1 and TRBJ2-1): KAGVTQTPRYLIKTRGQQVTLSCSPISGHRSVSWYQQTPGQGLQFLFEYFSETQRNKGNFPGRFSGRQFSNSRSEMNVSTLELGDSALYLCASRAATSYNEQFFGPGTRLTVL.